This paragraph reports one TCR beta chain. The antigen remains unidentified. The data were taken from a study of CD8 T cells in Susac syndrome. Overall study results and limits: The authors acknowledged that their TCR sequencing and HLA analysis involved a relatively small number of individuals. Clonal expansion involving Susac CD8+ cells peaked in TEMRA cells and active patients.

Patients with Susac syndrome met the recently defined diagnostic criteria for definite or probable disease. Roughly 0.45 to 1 ug RNA was reverse transcribed with random hexamers. A multiplex approach, immunoSEQ multiplex PCR, amplified TCR beta CDR3 across 54 Vbeta and 13 Jbeta. TCRdb itself ran the immunoSEQ multiplex PCR reads through MiXCR, one entry per CDR3 protein. The table includes about 150,000 distinct CDR3 sequences, 95% detected once. This sequence was found in a human donor with Susac syndrome. The sample was CD8+ T cells from PBMCs.

The DNA of the CDR3 is TGTGCCAGCAGCGTACTAGCCCACCCCACAGATACGCAGTATTTT. Amino acids: CASSVLAHPTDTQYF. This rearrangement joins TRBV9 to TRBJ2-3; weak D call: TRBD2 (5 bases). V was cut by 1 base and J by 2 bases, with 11 bases left in between. The CDR3 consists of 15 residues. The germline V gene encodes CDR1 SGDLS and CDR2 YYNGEE.